This entry is about one T cell receptor (beta chain). Its antigen is currently unknown. One entry per CDR3 protein results from TCRdb running MiXCR on the 5' RACE reads. The data hold more than 1.5 million distinct CDR3 sequences, with around 29% observed a single time. This CDR3 is 15 amino acids long. Trimming removed 3 bases at V and 4 bases at J, with 16 bases between. Germline V CDR1 and CDR2: DFQATT, SNEGSKA (reference sequence). This entry comes from a study of identical twins. The study, taken as a whole, reports: Invariant T cells like MAIT and iNKT could partly confound the zero-insertion analyses. The more abundant beta clonotypes in cord blood had fewer insertions, and memory repertoires did not show this.

The sequenced sample consisted of cord blood. The chain employs TRBV20-1 and TRBJ2-1; possibly TRBD1 for D (5 bases). The receptor was isolated from a newborn girl in good health. Here the CDR3 DNA reads TGCAGTGCTAGCTTATCGAGCAGGGCATACAATGAGCAGTTCTTC. Encoded protein: CSASLSSRAYNEQFF.